The 4 T cell receptor beta chains in this list originate from one sample, sequenced in a study of T-cell memory formation after mild COVID-19. TCRdb called the 5' RACE reads again in MiXCR, with one record for every CDR3 protein. Of 150,000 or so distinct CDR3 sequences detected, around 15% appear once; the ten largest clones hold 13% to 15%. The source material was PBMCs or a T cell subset sorted from them (not recorded which). The receptors were sampled from an adult woman who had mild COVID-19 (a few samples of this study predate the infection). Cell type and time point are not known.

This chain links TRBV27 with TRBJ2-3; D gene ambiguous. Germline values: CDR1 MNHEY, CDR2 SMNVEV (reference sequence). This CDR3 region has 14 residues. V shed 2 bases and J shed 2 bases, with 8 bases lying between them. CDR3 loop: CASSLSLNTDTQYF. Here the CDR3 DNA reads TGTGCCAGCAGTTTAAGCCTAAACACAGATACGCAGTATTTT.

The table lists this clonotype with a few counts. J is TRBJ2-6 and V is TRBV30; D not resolved. The V end was cut by 0 bases, the J end by 0 bases, with 15 bases between. CDR3 length: 18 residues. In germline, CDR1 is GTSNPN, CDR2 SVGIG (reference sequence). CDR3 nucleotide sequence: TGTGCCTGGAGTGTCTCTAGGACCCCCGCCTCTGGGGCCAACGTCCTGACTTTC. Translating gives CAWSVSRTPASGANVLTF.

This clonotype was recorded a few times. The CDR3 DNA sequence: TGTGCCAGCAGTCCGCCTCTACAGGATCCAGATACGCAGTATTTT. It encodes CASSPPLQDPDTQYF. The rearrangement joins TRBV27 to TRBJ2-3, with TRBD1 as a possible D gene (5 bases). Trimming shortened V by 5 bases and J by 4 bases, and 16 bases separated the two germline ends. Germline V gene sequence: CDR1 MNHEY, CDR2 SMNVEV (reference sequence). The CDR3 consists of 15 residues.

This sequence joins TRBV21-1 and TRBJ2-1; the D segment call TRBD2 is taken from the table without a DNA check. TRBV21-1 is assigned pseudogene status. The CDR3 consists of 16 residues. Here the CDR3 reads CASSKFGTRDYNEQFF. CDR3 DNA: TGTGCCAGCAGCAAATTCGGGACTAGGGATTACAATGAGCAGTTCTTC.